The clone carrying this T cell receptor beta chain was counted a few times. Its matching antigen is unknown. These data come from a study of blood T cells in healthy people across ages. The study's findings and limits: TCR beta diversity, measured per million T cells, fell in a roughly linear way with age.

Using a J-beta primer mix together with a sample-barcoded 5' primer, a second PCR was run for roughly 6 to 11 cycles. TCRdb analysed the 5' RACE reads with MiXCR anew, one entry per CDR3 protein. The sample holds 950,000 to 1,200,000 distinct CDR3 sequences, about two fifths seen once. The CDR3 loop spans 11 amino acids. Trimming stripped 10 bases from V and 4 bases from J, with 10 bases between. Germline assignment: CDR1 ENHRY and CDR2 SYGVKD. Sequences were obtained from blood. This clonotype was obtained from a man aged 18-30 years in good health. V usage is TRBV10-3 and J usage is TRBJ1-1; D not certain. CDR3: CANMGSTEAFF. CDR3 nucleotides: TGTGCCAACATGGGGAGCACTGAAGCTTTCTTT.